The 23 T cell receptor beta chains reported below all come from one sample, sequenced in a study of control samples from healthy donors and cancer patients. Produced via immunoSEQ multiplex PCR; TCRdb's table is partial and in-frame only. The top ten clones hold 12% of a sample with tens of thousands of clones, 91% of them seen once. The material sequenced was PBMCs. Receptor source: a man in his forties or fifties with lung cancer.

This chain links TRBV7-3 with TRBJ2-7, with 8 bases matching TRBD1. The CDR3 is 14 residues long. Germline lookup yields CDR1 SGHTA and CDR2 FQGTGA. Trimming cost V 3 bases and J 10 bases; bases outside gene matches: 11. The CDR3: CASSFSGQDGPQYF. CDR3 bases: TGTGCCAGCAGCTTCTCGGGACAGGACGGTCCCCAGTACTTC.

This chain joins TRBV7-9 and TRBJ2-5, with D perhaps TRBD1 or TRBD2 (6 bases each). Trimming removed 5 bases at V and 2 bases at J, with 12 bases between. CDR3 length: 14 residues. Germline loops: CDR1 SEHNR, CDR2 FQNEAQ (reference sequence). The CDR3 loop is CASSRGTLQETQYF. Here the CDR3 DNA reads TGTGCCAGCAGCCGCGGGACACTTCAAGAGACCCAGTACTTC.

The V call is TRBV2, the J call TRBJ1-5; D might be TRBD1 (6 bases). The germline gives CDR1 SNHLY, CDR2 FYNNEI. There are 16 residues in the CDR3. With 4 bases removed from V and 3 bases from J, the gap between germline ends came to 16 bases. The DNA for the CDR3 is TGTGCCAGCAGTGTGGAAGGGACATCTAACAATCAGCCCCAGCATTTT. It codes for CASSVEGTSNNQPQHF.

The rearrangement links TRBV19 to TRBJ2-2, with 14 bases fitting TRBD2. V shed 4 bases, J shed 1 base, and the junction held 8 bases outside the gene matches. Germline V gives CDR1 LNHDA, CDR2 SQIVND (reference sequence). This CDR3 contains 19 residues. The CDR3 loop is CASSTRTSGGLKNTGELFF. The CDR3 DNA sequence: TGTGCCAGTAGTACGCGGACTAGCGGGGGGCTTAAGAACACCGGGGAGCTGTTTTTT.

This chain uses TRBV2 with TRBJ1-4; D uncertain. This CDR3 has 14 amino acids. V dropped 7 bases and J dropped 8 bases, with 17 bases sitting between them. Germline V gene data show CDR1 as SNHLY and CDR2 as FYNNEI. The CDR3 DNA reads as TGTGCCAGCAATAAGAGAGATCAGGAAGAAAAACTGTTTTTT. Translation gives CASNKRDQEEKLFF.

The J gene is TRBJ2-2, the V gene TRBV9; D may match TRBD1 or TRBD2 (5 bases each). Per the germline V gene, CDR1 is SGDLS and CDR2 is YYNGEE. The V end was cut by 0 bases, the J end by 1 base, with 7 bases between. The CDR3 is 15 amino acids. The CDR3 sequence: CASSVGGGNTGELFF. The CDR3 coding sequence is TGTGCCAGCAGCGTAGGTGGGGGGAACACCGGGGAGCTGTTTTTT. The full variable domain, its missing parts supplied by reference TRBV9 and TRBJ2-2, is DSGVTQTPKHLITATGQRVTLRCSPRSGDLSVYWYQQSLDQGLQFLIQYYNGEERAKGNILERFSAQQFPDLHSELNLSSLELGDSALYFCASSVGGGNTGELFFGEGSRLTVL.

The chain links TRBV29-1 to TRBJ2-5, with TRBD2 matching over 7 bases. CDR1 SQVTM and CDR2 ANQGSEA come from the germline V gene. Unmatched junction bases numbered 7, after V lost 4 bases and J lost 2 bases. The CDR3 consists of 14 residues. The CDR3 here is CSVGYGGKQETQYF. The DNA for the CDR3 is TGCAGCGTTGGTTACGGGGGGAAGCAAGAGACCCAGTACTTC.

The chain links TRBV6-1 to TRBJ1-2; D might be TRBD1 (5 bases). The V gene's germline CDR1 is MNHNS and CDR2 SASEGT. V lost 2 bases to trimming and J lost 0 bases, with 10 bases between them. The CDR3 consists of 15 residues. For the CDR3, the DNA is TGTGCCAGCAGTGAATTGGGGGAAACTAACTATGGCTACACCTTC. Translation: CASSELGETNYGYTF.

The gene calls are TRBV7-7 and TRBJ2-2; the D gene could be TRBD1 or TRBD2 (8 bases each). The CDR3 extends over 15 amino acids. Germline V gives CDR1 SSHAT, CDR2 FNYEAQ (reference sequence). CDR3 region: CASGTGTGRTGELFF. As DNA, the CDR3 is TGTGCTAGCGGGACCGGGACAGGCCGAACCGGGGAGCTGTTTTTT.

The table lists this clone with a few counts. The chain uses TRBV7-2 and TRBJ2-3; 12 nucleotides agree with TRBD2. This CDR3 spans 18 amino acids. CDR1 and CDR2 (germline): SGHTA, FQGNSA. With V trimmed by 4 bases and J by 2 bases, 10 bases remained unmatched. CDR3 in DNA: TGTGCCAGCAGCTCCCCTACTAGCGGGGGGTTATTCACAGATACGCAGTATTTT. Translation: CASSSPTSGGLFTDTQYF.

This clone was found once. V usage is TRBV29-1 and J usage is TRBJ2-7; no reliable D call. The germline CDR1 and CDR2 sequences are SQVTM and ANQGSEA. The CDR3 totals 13 residues. Trimming took off 4 bases at V and 2 bases at J, with 12 bases between the two ends. The CDR3 protein is CSVGTGNAYEQYF. The CDR3, as DNA: TGCAGCGTTGGGACGGGCAATGCCTACGAGCAGTACTTC.

V gene TRBV12-3 or TRBV12-4 combines with J gene TRBJ2-3; no definite D call. The CDR3 spans 11 residues. V shed 7 bases and J shed 1 base, with 3 bases lying between them. CDR3 protein: CASKRTDTQYF. DNA for the CDR3: TGTGCCAGCAAACGCACAGATACGCAGTATTTT.

The CDR3 DNA reads TGTGCCAGTAGTGCCGGGACTAGCCTCGGCACAGATACGCAGTATTTT. Translated, it gives CASSAGTSLGTDTQYF. V and J are TRBV19 and TRBJ2-3; TRBD2 matches 9 bases. The CDR3 runs to 16 residues. V lost 5 bases to trimming and J lost 1 base; unmatched junction nucleotides: 7. The germline CDR1 and CDR2 sequences are LNHDA and SQIVND (reference sequence). Combining the CDR3 with reference TRBV19 and TRBJ2-3 gives the whole variable domain DGGITQSPKYLFRKEGQNVTLSCEQNLNHDAMYWYRQDPGQGLRLIYYSQIVNDFQKGDIAEGYSVSREKKESFPLTVTSAQKNPTAFYLCASSAGTSLGTDTQYFGPGTRLTVL.

V and J are TRBV7-2 and TRBJ2-1; D may be TRBD1 (6 bases). The CDR3 covers 15 residues. V was shortened by 5 bases and J by 12 bases, with 23 bases between the two germline ends. Germline CDR1 reads SGHTA; CDR2 reads FQGNSA. CDR3 loop: CASSQAQGHVSLQFF. The CDR3 DNA sequence: TGTGCCAGCAGCCAAGCCCAGGGACACGTCTCCTTGCAGTTCTTC.

The chain combines TRBV5-6 with TRBJ2-7, with D uncertain. This CDR3 has 11 amino acids. Trimming stripped 2 bases from V and 7 bases from J, with 7 bases between. CDR1 is SGHDT and CDR2 is YYEEEE in the germline V gene. CDR3 sequence: CASSFQREQYF. Here the CDR3 DNA reads TGTGCCAGCAGCTTCCAAAGGGAGCAGTACTTC.

This chain's CDR3 is CASSLGLNNSPLHF. CDR3 DNA: TGTGCCAGCAGCTTAGGTCTGAATAATTCACCCCTCCACTTT. The gene calls are TRBV7-6 and TRBJ1-6; D is unresolved. Germline CDR1 reads SGHVS; CDR2 reads FNYEAQ. CDR3 length equals 14 residues. V lost 1 base and J lost 5, with 6 bases in between. The complete variable domain, with remaining parts taken from reference TRBV7-6 and TRBJ1-6, reads GAGVSQSPRYKVTKRGQDVALRCDPISGHVSLYWYRQALGQGPEFLTYFNYEAQQDKSGLPNDRFSAERPEGSISTLTIQRTEQRDSAMYRCASSLGLNNSPLHFGNGTRLTVT.

The chain employs TRBV6-2 or TRBV6-3 and TRBJ1-1; 7 bases line up with TRBD1. The CDR3 loop spans 15 amino acids. V lost 5 bases, J lost 5 bases, and 11 bases stayed unmatched. In germline, CDR1 is MNHEY, CDR2 SVGEGT. The CDR3 region is CASSATPRQGTEAFF. DNA for the CDR3: TGTGCCAGCAGTGCAACCCCCAGACAGGGAACTGAAGCTTTCTTT.

The gene calls are TRBV7-2 and TRBJ2-5; a weak D match, TRBD2 (6 bases). V was clipped by 4 bases and J by 5 bases, with 20 bases between them. CDR1 SGHTA and CDR2 FQGNSA come from the germline V gene. This CDR3 spans 16 amino acids. CDR3 nucleotides: TGTGCCAGCAGCTCGGACTTGCGCGGGGTCGCGGAGACCCAGTACTTC. It is translated as CASSSDLRGVAETQYF.

The CDR3 sequence: CATSRKTGAVGELFF. CDR3 sequence (DNA): TGTGCCACCAGCAGAAAAACAGGGGCGGTCGGGGAGCTGTTTTTT. V usage is TRBV15 and J usage is TRBJ2-2; 7 bases are shared with TRBD1. The CDR3 runs 15 residues. After removal of 2 bases from V and 7 bases from J, the junction contained 7 bases not matched to a gene. Looked up from germline, CDR1 is LNHNV and CDR2 is YYDKDF (reference sequence).

In this sample, this clone turned up once. J is TRBJ2-2 and V is TRBV2; 14 bases align to TRBD2. Trimming cost V 6 bases and J 5 bases; bases outside gene matches: 5. The germline V gene encodes CDR1 SNHLY and CDR2 FYNNEI. This CDR3 has 16 amino acids. The CDR3 sequence: CASRAGLAGGTGELFF. For the CDR3, the DNA is TGTGCCAGCAGAGCCGGACTAGCGGGGGGAACCGGGGAGCTGTTTTTT.

The genes are TRBV24-1 and TRBJ1-1; 10 bases fit TRBD1. Trimming took 3 bases from V and 5 from J; bases not matched to a gene: 5. This CDR3 is 15 amino acids long. The V gene's germline CDR1 is KGHDR and CDR2 SFDVKD. The CDR3 sequence is CATSDSGTGETEAFF. CDR3 nucleotides: TGTGCCACCAGTGATAGTGGGACAGGGGAGACTGAAGCTTTCTTT.

This sequence joins TRBV5-4 and TRBJ2-3; 7 bases are shared with TRBD1. The germline gives CDR1 SGHNT, CDR2 YYREEE (reference sequence). This CDR3 comprises 15 residues. The junction had 2 bases not matched to a gene; V was cut back by 0 bases and J by 1 base. The CDR3 nucleotides read TGTGCCAGCAGCTTGGAGGGGGCCGGCACAGATACGCAGTATTTT. It specifies CASSLEGAGTDTQYF.

V is TRBV6-5 and J is TRBJ1-2, with TRBD1 as a possible D gene (6 bases). The V and J ends lost 6 bases and 2 bases respectively, with 10 bases between them. This CDR3 comprises 13 residues. Germline V CDR1 and CDR2: MNHEY, SVGAGI. Written as DNA, the CDR3 is TGTGCCAGCAGCGGGGGGGCAAACTATGGCTACACCTTC. It encodes CASSGGANYGYTF.